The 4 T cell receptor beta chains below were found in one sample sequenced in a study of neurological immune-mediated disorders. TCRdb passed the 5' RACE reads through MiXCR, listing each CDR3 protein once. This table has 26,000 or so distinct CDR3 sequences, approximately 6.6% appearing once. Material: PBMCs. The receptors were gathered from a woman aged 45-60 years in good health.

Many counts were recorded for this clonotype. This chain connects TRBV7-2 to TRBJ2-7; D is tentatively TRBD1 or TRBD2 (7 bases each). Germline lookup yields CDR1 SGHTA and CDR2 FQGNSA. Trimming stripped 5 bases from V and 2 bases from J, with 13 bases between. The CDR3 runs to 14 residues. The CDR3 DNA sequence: TGTGCCAGCAGCCGACAGGGAGGGCCCTACGAGCAGTACTTC. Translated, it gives CASSRQGGPYEQYF.

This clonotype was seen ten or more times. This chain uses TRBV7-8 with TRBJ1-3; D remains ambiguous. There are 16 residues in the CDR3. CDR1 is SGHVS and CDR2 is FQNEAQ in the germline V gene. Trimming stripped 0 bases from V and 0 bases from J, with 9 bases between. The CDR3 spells CASSLAEASSGNTIYF. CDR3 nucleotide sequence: TGTGCCAGCAGCTTAGCTGAGGCAAGCTCTGGAAACACCATATATTTT.

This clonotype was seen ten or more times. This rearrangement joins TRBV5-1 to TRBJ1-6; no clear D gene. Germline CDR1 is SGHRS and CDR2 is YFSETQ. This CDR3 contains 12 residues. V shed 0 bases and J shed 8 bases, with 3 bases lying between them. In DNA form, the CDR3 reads TGCGCCAGCAGCTTGGGCGATTCACCCCTCCACTTT. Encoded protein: CASSLGDSPLHF.

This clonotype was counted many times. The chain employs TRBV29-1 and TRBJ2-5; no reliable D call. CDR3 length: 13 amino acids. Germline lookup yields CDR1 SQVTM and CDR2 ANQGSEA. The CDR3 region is CSITKRVQETQYF. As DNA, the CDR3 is TGCAGTATAACCAAAAGGGTTCAAGAGACCCAGTACTTC. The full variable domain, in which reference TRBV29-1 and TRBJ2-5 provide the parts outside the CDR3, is SAVISQKPSRDICQRGTSLTIQCQVDSQVTMMFWYRQQPGQSLTLIATANQGSEATYESGFVIDKFPISRPNLTFSTLTVSNMSPEDSSIYLCSITKRVQETQYFGPGTRLLVL.